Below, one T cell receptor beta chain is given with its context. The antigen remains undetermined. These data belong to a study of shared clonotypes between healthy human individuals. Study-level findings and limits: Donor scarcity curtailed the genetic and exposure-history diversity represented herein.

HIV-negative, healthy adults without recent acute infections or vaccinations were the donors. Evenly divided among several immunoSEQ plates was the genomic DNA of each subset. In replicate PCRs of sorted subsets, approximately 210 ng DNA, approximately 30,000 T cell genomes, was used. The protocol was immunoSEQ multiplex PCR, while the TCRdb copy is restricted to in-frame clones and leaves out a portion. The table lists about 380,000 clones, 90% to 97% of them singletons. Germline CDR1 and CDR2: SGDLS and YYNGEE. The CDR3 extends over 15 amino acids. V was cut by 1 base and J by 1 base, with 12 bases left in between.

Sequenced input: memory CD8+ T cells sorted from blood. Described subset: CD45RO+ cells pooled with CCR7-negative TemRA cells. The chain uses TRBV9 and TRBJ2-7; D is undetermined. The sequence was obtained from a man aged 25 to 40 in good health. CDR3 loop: CASSVQSSASYEQYF. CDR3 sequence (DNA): TGTGCCAGCAGCGTACAGAGCTCAGCGTCCTACGAGCAGTACTTC.